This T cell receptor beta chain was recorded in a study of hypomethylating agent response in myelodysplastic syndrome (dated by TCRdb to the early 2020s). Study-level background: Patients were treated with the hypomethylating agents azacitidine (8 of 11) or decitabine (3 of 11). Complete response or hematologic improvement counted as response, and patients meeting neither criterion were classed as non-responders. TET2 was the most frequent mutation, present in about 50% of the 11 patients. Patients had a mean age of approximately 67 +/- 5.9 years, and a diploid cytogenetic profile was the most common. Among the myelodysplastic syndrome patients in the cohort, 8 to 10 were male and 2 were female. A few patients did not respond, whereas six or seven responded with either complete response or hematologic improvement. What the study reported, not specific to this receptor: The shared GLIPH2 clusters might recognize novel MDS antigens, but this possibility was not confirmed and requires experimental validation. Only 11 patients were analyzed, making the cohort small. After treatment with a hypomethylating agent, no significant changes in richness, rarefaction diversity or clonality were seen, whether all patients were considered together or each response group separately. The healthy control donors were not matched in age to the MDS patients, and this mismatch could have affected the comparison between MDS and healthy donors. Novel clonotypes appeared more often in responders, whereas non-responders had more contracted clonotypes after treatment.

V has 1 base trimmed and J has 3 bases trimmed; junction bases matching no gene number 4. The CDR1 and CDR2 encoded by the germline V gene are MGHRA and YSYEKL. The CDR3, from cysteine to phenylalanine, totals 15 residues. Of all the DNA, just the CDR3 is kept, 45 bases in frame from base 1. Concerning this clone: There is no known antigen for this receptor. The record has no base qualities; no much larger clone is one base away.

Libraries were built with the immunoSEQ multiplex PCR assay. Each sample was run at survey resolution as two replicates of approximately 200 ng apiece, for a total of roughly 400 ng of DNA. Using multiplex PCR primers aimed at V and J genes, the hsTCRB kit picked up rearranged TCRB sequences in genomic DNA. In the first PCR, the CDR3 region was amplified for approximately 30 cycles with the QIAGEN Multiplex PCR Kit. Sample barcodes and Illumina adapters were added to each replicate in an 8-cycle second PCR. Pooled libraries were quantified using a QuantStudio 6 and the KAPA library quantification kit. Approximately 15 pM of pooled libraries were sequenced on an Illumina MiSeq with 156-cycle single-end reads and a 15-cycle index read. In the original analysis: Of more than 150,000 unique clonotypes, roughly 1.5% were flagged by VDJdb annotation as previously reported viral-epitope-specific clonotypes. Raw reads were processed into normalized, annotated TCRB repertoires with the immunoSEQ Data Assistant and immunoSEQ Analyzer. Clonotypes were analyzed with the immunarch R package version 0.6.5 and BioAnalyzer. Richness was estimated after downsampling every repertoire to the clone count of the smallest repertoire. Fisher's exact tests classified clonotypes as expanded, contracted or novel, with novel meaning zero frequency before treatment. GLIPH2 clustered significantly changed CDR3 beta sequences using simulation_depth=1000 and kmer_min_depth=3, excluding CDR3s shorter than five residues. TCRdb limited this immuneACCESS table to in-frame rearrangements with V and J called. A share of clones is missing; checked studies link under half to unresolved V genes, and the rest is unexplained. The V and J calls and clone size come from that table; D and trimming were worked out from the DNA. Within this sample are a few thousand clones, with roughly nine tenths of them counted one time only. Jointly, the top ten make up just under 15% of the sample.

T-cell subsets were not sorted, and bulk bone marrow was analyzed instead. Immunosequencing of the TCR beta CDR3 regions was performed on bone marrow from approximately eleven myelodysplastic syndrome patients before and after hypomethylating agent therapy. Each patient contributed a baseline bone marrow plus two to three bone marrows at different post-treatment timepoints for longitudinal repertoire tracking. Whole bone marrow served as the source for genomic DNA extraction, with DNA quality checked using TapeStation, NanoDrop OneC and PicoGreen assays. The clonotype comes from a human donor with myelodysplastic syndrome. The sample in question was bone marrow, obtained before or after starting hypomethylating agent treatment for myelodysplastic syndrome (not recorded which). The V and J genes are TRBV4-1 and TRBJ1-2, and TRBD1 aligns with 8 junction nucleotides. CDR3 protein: CASSQGQGIHYGYTF. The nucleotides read TGCGCCAGCAGCCAAGGACAGGGGATTCACTATGGCTACACCTTC.